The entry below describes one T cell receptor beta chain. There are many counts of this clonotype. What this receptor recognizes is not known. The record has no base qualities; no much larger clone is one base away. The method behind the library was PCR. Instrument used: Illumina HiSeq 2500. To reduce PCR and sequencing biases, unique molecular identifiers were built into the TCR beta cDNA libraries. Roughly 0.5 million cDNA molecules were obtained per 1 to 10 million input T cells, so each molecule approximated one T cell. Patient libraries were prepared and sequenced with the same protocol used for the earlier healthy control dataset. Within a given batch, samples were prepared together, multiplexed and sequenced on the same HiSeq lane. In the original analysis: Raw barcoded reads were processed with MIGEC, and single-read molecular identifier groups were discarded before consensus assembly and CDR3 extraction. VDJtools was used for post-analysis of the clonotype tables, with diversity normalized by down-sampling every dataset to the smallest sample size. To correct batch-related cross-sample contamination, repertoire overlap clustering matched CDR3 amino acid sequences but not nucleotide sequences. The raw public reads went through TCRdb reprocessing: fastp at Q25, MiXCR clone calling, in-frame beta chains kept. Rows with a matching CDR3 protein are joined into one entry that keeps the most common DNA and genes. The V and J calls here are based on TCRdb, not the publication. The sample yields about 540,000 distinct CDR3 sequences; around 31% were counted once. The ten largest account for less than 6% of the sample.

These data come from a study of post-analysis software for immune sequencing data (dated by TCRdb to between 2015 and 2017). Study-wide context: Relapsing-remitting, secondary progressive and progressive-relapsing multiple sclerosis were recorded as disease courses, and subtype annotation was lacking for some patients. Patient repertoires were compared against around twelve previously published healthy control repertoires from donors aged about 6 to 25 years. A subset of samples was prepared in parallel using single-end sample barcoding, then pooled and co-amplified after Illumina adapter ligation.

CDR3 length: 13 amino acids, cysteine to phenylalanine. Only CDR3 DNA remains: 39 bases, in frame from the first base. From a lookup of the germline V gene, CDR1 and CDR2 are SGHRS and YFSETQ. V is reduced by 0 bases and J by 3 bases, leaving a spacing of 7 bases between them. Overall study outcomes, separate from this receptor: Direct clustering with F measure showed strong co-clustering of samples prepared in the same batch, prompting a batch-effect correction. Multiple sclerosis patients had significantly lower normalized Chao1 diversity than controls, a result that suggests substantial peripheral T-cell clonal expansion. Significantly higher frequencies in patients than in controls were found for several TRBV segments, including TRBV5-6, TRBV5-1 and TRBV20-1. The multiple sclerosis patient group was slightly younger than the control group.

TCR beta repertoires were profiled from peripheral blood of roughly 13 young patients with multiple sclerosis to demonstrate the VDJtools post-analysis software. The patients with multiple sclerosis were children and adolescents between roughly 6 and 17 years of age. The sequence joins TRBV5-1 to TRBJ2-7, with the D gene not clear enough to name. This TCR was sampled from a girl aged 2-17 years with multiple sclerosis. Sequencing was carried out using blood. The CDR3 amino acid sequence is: CASSLADNYEQYF. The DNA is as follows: TGCGCCAGCAGCTTGGCAGACAACTACGAGCAGTACTTC.